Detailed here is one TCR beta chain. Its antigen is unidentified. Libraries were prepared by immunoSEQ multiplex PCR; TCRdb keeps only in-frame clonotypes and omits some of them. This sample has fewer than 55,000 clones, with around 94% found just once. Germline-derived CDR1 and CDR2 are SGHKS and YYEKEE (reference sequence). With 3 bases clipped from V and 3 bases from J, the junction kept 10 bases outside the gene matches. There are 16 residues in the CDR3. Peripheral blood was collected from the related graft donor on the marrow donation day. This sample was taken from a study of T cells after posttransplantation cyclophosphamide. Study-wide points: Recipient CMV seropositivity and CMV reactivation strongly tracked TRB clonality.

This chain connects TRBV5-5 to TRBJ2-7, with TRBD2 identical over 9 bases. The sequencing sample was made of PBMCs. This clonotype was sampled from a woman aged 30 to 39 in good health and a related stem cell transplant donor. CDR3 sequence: CASSWAASGAIYEQYF. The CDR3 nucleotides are TGTGCCAGCAGCTGGGCGGCTAGCGGGGCGATCTACGAGCAGTACTTC.